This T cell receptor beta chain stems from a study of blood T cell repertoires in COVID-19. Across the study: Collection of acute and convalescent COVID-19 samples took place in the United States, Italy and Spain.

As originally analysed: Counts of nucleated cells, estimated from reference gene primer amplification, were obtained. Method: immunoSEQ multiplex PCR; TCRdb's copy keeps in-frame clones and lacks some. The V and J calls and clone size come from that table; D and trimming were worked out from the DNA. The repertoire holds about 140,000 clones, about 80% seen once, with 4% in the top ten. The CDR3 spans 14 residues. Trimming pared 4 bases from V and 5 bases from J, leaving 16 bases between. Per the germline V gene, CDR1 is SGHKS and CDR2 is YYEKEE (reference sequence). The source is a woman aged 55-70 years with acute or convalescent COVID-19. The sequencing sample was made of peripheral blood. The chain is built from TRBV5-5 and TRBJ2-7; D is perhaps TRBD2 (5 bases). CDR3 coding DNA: TGTGCCAGCAGCGCTTTAGCGTCCGTGAACGAGCAGTACTTC. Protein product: CASSALASVNEQYF.